What follows is one T cell receptor (beta chain) and its context. Trimming cost V 3 bases and J 6 bases, with 11 bases left between them. The CDR3 loop spans 13 amino acids. Germline CDR1 SGHDT, CDR2 YYEEEE. The data are from a study of long-term antiretroviral therapy in people with HIV. The run of the v3.0 immunoSEQ assay was at survey level. Target depth was about 35,000-55,000 T-cell genomes per sample. Using immunoSEQ multiplex PCR, the repertoire was profiled, and TCRdb retains in-frame clones only, with some absent. This table has tens of thousands of clones, over 70% appearing once. Each contributor possessed a minimum of one pre-ART and a minimum of two post-ART PBMC samples. Going into DNA extraction, samples held about 0.95-10 million cryopreserved PBMC.

The specimen was unsorted PBMCs, collected 0.6 years after starting antiretroviral therapy. The chain recombines TRBV5-6 with TRBJ2-3; D uncertain. The clonotype originates from a young man with HIV. In DNA form, the CDR3 reads TGTGCCAGCAGCTCGGAAATTGGGGATACGCAGTATTTT. It encodes CASSSEIGDTQYF.